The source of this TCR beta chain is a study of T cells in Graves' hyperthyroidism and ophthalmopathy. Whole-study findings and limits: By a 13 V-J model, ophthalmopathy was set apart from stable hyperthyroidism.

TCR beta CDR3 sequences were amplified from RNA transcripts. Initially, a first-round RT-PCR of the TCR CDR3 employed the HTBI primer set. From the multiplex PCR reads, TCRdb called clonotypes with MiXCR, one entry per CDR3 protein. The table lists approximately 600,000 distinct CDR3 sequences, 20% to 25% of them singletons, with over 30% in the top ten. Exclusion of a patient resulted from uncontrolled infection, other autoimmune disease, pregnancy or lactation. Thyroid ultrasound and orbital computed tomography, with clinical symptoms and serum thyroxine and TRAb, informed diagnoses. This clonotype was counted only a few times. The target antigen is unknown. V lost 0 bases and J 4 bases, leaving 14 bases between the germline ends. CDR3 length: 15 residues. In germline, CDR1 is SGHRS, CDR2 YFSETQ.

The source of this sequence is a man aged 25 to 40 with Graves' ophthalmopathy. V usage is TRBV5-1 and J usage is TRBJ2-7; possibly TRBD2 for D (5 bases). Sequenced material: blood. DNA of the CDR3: TGCGCCAGCAGCTTGGCGGCCGAGCGGCTTTACGAGCAGTACTTC. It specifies CASSLAAERLYEQYF.